Listed here are 3 T cell receptor beta chains from one sample, sequenced in a study of cytomegalovirus exposure and HLA in healthy donors. Researchers ran the PCR with 60 Vbeta and 13 Jbeta primers. Measured with immunoSEQ multiplex PCR; TCRdb has only the in-frame clones, and not every one. Of approximately 140,000 clones in the sample, 70% to 75% were seen once. The sequenced sample was PBMCs. These receptors originate from a human donor in good health.

The chain has TRBV7-9 and TRBJ1-1; TRBD1 agrees at 10 bases. This CDR3 comprises 14 residues. Germline CDR1 reads SEHNR; CDR2 reads FQNEAQ (reference sequence). J was trimmed by 14 bases and V by 5 bases; bases with no gene match: 14. The CDR3 reads CASSPHKSDRGSFF. The CDR3 bases are TGTGCCAGCAGCCCCCATAAGTCGGACAGGGGGTCCTTCTTT.

The CDR3 region has the DNA TGTGCCAGCAGTCAACAGGGGAATGAGCAGTTCTTC. The encoded protein is CASSQQGNEQFF. This chain links TRBV27 with TRBJ2-1, with TRBD1 matching 7 bases. Germline V gene sequence: CDR1 MNHEY, CDR2 SMNVEV (reference sequence). The CDR3 has 12 residues. With 5 bases clipped from V and 7 bases from J, the junction kept 2 bases outside the gene matches.

The rearrangement uses TRBV5-6 and TRBJ2-1; no reliable D call. Germline CDR1 is SGHDT and CDR2 is YYEEEE. This CDR3 has 14 residues. V shed 0 bases and J shed 3 bases, with 7 bases lying between them. CDR3 region: CASSLDPVYNEQFF. The CDR3 DNA sequence: TGTGCCAGCAGCTTGGATCCAGTCTACAATGAGCAGTTCTTC.